This T cell receptor beta chain was retrieved from a study of regulatory T cells in long-lasting Graves disease. HTBI primers from iRepertoire and Arm-PCR of CDR3 regions yielded the TCR beta libraries. TCRdb reprocessed the multiplex PCR reads with MiXCR, giving one entry per CDR3 protein. The repertoire holds over 500,000 distinct CDR3 sequences, with roughly 15% as singletons. Germline V CDR1 and CDR2: KGHSH, LQKENI. Germline trimming cut 3 bases from V and 2 bases from J; bases unmatched to any gene: 8. The CDR3 has 16 amino acids. Specified time point: newly diagnosed GD, antithyroid drugs for less than 3 months. Scientists built the TCR library using RNA that was extracted from PBMCs. This clonotype was seen at least ten times. These data are also associated with another study on T cells in Graves' hyperthyroidism and ophthalmopathy. That report notes: With the HTBI primer set, the TCR CDR3 went through a first round of RT-PCR.

The rearrangement joins TRBV18 to TRBJ2-3, with TRBD2 identical over 7 bases. This TCR derives from a man younger than 35 with Graves disease. The specimen was peripheral blood mononuclear cells (PBMCs), collected at new diagnosis, from a patient treated with antithyroid drugs. The CDR3 is CASSPSGHRATDTQYF. Written as DNA, the CDR3 is TGTGCCAGCTCACCTAGCGGGCATCGGGCCACAGATACGCAGTATTTT.